This T cell receptor (beta chain) derives from a study of T-cell reconstitution after alpha-beta-depleted transplantation in children. The CDR3 has 16 amino acids. CDR1 is DFQATT and CDR2 is SNEGSKA in the germline V gene (reference sequence). V was shortened by 1 base and J by 0 bases, with 13 bases between the two germline ends. This clonotype was detected only once. Unique molecular identifiers were incorporated into the prepared TCRbeta library. TCRdb recomputed calls from the PCR reads with MiXCR, one row per CDR3 protein. Of approximately 500,000 distinct CDR3 sequences detected, over 25% appear once; the ten largest clones hold around a third.

The chain joins TRBV20-1 to TRBJ2-1, with a possible D match to TRBD1 (7 bases). This receptor was obtained from a boy under three years old with Wiskott-Aldrich syndrome, due to receive a stem cell transplant. This specimen consisted of PBMCs, obtained before TCRalphabeta/CD19-depleted stem cell transplant. CDR3 sequence reads: CSARVVQGGSYNEQFF. DNA of the CDR3: TGCAGTGCTAGAGTGGTTCAGGGGGGCTCCTACAATGAGCAGTTCTTC.